The subject of this entry is one TCR beta chain. Its antigen is unknown. No base quality values were provided; no much bigger clone lies one nucleotide off. The sample is drawn from a study of memory CD4+ T cells and cytomegalovirus serostatus (dated by TCRdb to about 2019). Study-wide context: The cohort included around 35 healthy adults from Belgium, of whom 9 were CMV seropositive and 24 were CMV seronegative. The study sequenced CD4+ memory TCRbeta repertoires of a Belgian cohort with known cytomegalovirus serostatus to replicate a published TCR-based CMV serostatus classifier. On the study overall, not on this receptor specifically: For predicting CMV serostatus, the median bootstrapped AUC was approximately 0.96 using the original framework and around 0.91 using a US-trained random forest. On the Belgian cohort, the classifier built on the original framework reached a median bootstrapped AUC of about 0.95, with a 95% CI of 0.76-1.00. Only CD4+CD45RO+ memory cells were sequenced, in contrast to the original study, which included naive and memory CD4+ and CD8+ populations. Among the 150 to 200 previously reported CMV-associated TCRbeta sequences, approximately 70 showed up in the CD4+ memory repertoires, with each one found in between one and five individuals. The results were interpreted as suggesting that the CMV-associated TCR signature is largely present in the CD4+ memory repertoire.

Single viable CD3+CD4+CD8-CD45RO+ cells were sorted as memory CD4+ T cells on a FACSAria II. CMV serostatus was determined with a Roche Elecsys assay detecting serum IgG against CMV pp150, pp28, p38 and p52. Following thawing, total CD4+ T cells were enriched through positive selection using CD4 magnetic microbeads. The samples came from a separate study whose specific focus was interrogating the CD4+ T cell memory repertoire. Peripheral blood mononuclear cells were isolated and cryopreserved following standard operating procedures; serum was stored at -80 °C. The staining relied on CD3-PerCP (BW264/56), CD4-APC (RPA-T4), CD45RO-PE (UCHT1) and CD8-Pacific Orange (3B5) antibodies, and Sytox blue was used to exclude non-viable cells. The Quick-DNA Microprep Kit was used to extract genomic DNA from the sorted cells. Amplification of TCRbeta DNA was done with the immunoSEQ hsTCRbeta kit, following the protocol from the manufacturer. An Illumina MiSeq instrument was used to sequence the TCRbeta libraries. As for the authors' bioinformatics: Following removal of out-of-frame sequences, more than 2,000,000 distinct TCRbeta sequences were retained, with an average of roughly 67,000 per individual. Each individual was scored by the count of 150 to 200 previously reported CMV-associated TCRbeta sequences and the total productive distinct TCRbeta count. A beta-binomial model was reimplemented in Python, and random forests from scikit-learn, run with default parameters, were trained on data from the US cohort. Classifier performance on the Belgian cohort was summarized as median AUC with percentile confidence intervals over 10,000 bootstrap iterations. The source is immuneACCESS, and TCRdb retained only in-frame sequences with V and J called. Part of the clones is not carried over; for the studies checked, unresolved V genes explain less than half of this, and the remainder is unexplained. The V and J calls and clone size are taken from that table; D and trimming were inferred from the DNA. The sample table holds about 64,000 clones, of which around 77% were seen once. Of the sample, 0.75% to 0.9% falls within the top ten clones.

This TCR was recovered from an adult in good health and CMV-seronegative. Sequenced: memory CD4+ T cells from blood.

The CDR3 reads CASSFGDTEAFF. The nucleotide sequence is TGTGCCAGCAGCTTTGGTGATACTGAAGCTTTCTTT. The chain is assembled from TRBV7-6 and TRBJ1-1; the D gene remains uncertain. The CDR3 has 12 amino acids, counting the end cysteine and phenylalanine. The kept DNA is CDR3 alone, 36 bases in frame from the first base. Between the V and J ends, shortened by 3 bases and 5 bases respectively, the junction contains 7 bases. Sequences SGHVS (CDR1) and FNYEAQ (CDR2) are obtained from the germline V gene. The CDR3, completed at both ends by the reference TRBV7-6 and TRBJ1-1 genes, gives the full variable domain GAGVSQSPRYKVTKRGQDVALRCDPISGHVSLYWYRQALGQGPEFLTYFNYEAQQDKSGLPNDRFSAERPEGSISTLTIQRTEQRDSAMYRCASSFGDTEAFFGQGTRLTVV.